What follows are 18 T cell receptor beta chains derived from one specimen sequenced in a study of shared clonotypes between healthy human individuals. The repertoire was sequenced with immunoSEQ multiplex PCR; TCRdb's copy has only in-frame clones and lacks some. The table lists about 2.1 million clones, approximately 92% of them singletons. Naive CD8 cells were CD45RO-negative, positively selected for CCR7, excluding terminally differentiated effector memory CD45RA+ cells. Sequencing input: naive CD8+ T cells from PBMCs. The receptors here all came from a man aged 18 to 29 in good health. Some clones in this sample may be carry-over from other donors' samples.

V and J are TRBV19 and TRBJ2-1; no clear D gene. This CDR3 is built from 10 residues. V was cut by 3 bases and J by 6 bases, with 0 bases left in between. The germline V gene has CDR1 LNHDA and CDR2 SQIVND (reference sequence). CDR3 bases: TGTGCCAGTAGTATCAATGAGCAGTTCTTC. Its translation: CASSINEQFF.

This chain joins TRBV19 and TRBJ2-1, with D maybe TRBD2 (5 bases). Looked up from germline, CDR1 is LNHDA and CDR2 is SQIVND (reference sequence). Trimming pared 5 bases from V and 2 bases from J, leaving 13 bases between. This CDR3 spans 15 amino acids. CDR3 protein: CASSAFAGPYNEQFF. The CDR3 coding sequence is TGTGCCAGTAGTGCCTTCGCGGGCCCCTACAATGAGCAGTTCTTC. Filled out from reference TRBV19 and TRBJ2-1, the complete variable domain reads DGGITQSPKYLFRKEGQNVTLSCEQNLNHDAMYWYRQDPGQGLRLIYYSQIVNDFQKGDIAEGYSVSREKKESFPLTVTSAQKNPTAFYLCASSAFAGPYNEQFFGPGTRLTVL.

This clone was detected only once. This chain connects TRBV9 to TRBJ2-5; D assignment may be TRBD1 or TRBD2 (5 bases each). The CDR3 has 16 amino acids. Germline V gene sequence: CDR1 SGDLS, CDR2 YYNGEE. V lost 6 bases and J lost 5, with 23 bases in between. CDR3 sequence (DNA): TGTGCCAGCACCGAGGGGAATGGGATTGGAGAGGAGACCCAGTACTTC. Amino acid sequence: CASTEGNGIGEETQYF.

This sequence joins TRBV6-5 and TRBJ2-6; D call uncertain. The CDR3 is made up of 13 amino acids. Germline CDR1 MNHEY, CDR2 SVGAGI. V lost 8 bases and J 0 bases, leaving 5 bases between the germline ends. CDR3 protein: CASLGSGANVLTF. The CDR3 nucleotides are TGTGCCAGCTTGGGCTCTGGGGCCAACGTCCTGACTTTC.

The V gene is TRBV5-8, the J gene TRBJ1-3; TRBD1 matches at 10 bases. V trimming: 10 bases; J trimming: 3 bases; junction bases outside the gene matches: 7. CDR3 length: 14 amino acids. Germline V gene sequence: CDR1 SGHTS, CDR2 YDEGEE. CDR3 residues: CADRDRGIGNTIYF. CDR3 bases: TGTGCCGACCGGGACAGGGGTATTGGAAACACCATATATTTT.

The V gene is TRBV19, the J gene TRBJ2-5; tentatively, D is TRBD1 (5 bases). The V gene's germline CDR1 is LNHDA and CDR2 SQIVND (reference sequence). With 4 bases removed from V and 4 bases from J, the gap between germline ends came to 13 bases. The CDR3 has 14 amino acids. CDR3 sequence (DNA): TGTGCCAGTAGTAGCAGGGTTTTCAGAGAGACCCAGTACTTC. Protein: CASSSRVFRETQYF.

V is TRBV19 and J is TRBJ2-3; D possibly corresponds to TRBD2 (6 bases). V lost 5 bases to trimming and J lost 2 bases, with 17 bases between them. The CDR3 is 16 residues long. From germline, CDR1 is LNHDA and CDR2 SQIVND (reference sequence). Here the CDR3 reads CASSFLPGLHTDTQYF. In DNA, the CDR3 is TGTGCCAGTAGTTTCCTCCCGGGACTCCACACAGATACGCAGTATTTT.

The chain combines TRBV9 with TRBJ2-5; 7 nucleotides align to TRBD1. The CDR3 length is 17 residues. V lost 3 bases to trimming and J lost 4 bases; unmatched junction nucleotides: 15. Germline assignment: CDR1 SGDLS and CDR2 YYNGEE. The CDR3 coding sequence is TGTGCCAGCAGCGCACCGCTCCACAGGGGTCCGATAGAGACCCAGTACTTC. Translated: CASSAPLHRGPIETQYF.

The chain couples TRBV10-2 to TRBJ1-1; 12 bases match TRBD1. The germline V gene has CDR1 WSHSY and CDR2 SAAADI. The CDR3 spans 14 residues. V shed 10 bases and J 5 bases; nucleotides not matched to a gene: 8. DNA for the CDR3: TGCGCCACGCGGGAGGGACAGGGGGCAACTGAAGCTTTCTTT. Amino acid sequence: CATREGQGATEAFF.

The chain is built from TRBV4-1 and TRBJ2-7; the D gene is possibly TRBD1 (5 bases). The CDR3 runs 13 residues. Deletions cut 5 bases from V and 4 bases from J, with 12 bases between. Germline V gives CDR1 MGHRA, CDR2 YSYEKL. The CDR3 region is CASSGRESYEQYF. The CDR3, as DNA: TGCGCCAGCAGCGGCAGGGAAAGTTACGAGCAGTACTTC.

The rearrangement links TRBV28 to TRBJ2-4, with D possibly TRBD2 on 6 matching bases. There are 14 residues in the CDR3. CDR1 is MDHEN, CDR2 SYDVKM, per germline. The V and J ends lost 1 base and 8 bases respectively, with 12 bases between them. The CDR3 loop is CASSLYGRDYIQYF. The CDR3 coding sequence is TGTGCCAGCAGTTTATACGGCAGGGACTACATTCAGTACTTC.

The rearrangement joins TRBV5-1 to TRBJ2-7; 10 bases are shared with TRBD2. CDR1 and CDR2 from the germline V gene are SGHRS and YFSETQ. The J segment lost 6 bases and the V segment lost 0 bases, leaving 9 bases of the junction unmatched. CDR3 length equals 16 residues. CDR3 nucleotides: TGCGCCAGCAGCTTGGGGCTAGCGGGGGCGCGGGTCGAGCAGTACTTC. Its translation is CASSLGLAGARVEQYF.

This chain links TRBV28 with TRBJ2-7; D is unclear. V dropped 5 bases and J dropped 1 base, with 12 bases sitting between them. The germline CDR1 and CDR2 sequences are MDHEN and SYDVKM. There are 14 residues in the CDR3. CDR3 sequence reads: CASSTRWKSYEQYF. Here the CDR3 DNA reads TGTGCCAGCAGTACCAGGTGGAAATCCTACGAGCAGTACTTC.

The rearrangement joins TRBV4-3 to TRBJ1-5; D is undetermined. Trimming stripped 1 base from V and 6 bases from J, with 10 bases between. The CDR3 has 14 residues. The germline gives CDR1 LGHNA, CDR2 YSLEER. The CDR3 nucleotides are TGCGCCAGCAGCCAAGGGCTTGCGGCTCAGCCCCAGCATTTT. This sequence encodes CASSQGLAAQPQHF.

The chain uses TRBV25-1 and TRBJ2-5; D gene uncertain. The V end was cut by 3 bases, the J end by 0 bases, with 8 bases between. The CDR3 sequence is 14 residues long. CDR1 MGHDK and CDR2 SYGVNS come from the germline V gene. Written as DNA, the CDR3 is TGTGCCAGCAGTGAGAGAAGGTACCAAGAGACCCAGTACTTC. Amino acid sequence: CASSERRYQETQYF.

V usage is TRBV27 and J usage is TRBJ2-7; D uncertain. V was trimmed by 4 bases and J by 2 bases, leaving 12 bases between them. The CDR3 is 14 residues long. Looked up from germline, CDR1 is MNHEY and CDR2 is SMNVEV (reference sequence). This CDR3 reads CASSWSSSTYEQYF. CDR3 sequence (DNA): TGTGCCAGCAGTTGGAGTAGCAGCACCTACGAGCAGTACTTC.

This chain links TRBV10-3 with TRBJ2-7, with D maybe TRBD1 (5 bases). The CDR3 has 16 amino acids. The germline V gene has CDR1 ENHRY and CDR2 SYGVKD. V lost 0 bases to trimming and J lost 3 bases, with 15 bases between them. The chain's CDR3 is CAISESPSGADYEQYF. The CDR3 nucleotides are TGTGCCATCAGTGAGTCTCCCTCTGGGGCCGACTACGAGCAGTACTTC.

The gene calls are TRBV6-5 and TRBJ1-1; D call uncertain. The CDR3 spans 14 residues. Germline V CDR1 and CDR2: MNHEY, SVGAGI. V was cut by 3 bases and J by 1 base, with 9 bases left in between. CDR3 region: CASSYEGRNTEAFF. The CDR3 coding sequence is TGTGCCAGCAGTTATGAAGGTAGGAACACTGAAGCTTTCTTT.